These 29 T cell receptor beta chains were all obtained from the same sample, sequenced in a study of blood T cells in healthy people across ages. PCR was performed a second time for about 7 to 12 cycles using a sample-barcoded 5' primer and a J-beta primer mix. TCRdb ran MiXCR on the 5' RACE reads and lists one entry per CDR3 protein. The sample has about 970,000 distinct CDR3 sequences, roughly half seen once; the top ten hold over 20%. Sequencing was carried out using blood. These receptors were collected from a woman between 55 and 75 years old in good health.

The V and J genes are TRBV20-1 and TRBJ1-2, with D unresolved. CDR1 and CDR2 (germline): DFQATT, SNEGSKA (reference sequence). The CDR3 has 16 residues. V gave up 0 bases and J gave up 2 bases, with 16 bases separating them. CDR3 in amino acids: CSARDFSVTANYGYTF. Here the CDR3 DNA reads TGCAGTGCTAGAGATTTTTCTGTAACAGCAAACTATGGCTACACCTTC.

This sequence joins TRBV5-1 and TRBJ2-1; 8 nucleotides agree with TRBD1. TRBJ2-7 explains the end of the DNA better; the J call may be wrong. Per germline, CDR1 SGHRS and CDR2 YFSETQ. The CDR3 covers 17 residues. CDR3 in DNA: TGCGCCAGCAGCCAGAAGACAGGGGTGATTGTCGACAATGAGCAGTACTTC. Residues: CASSQKTGVIVDNEQYF.

This clonotype showed up just once. The CDR3 protein is CASSLQVRNEQYF. The CDR3 nucleotides are TGCGCCAGCAGCTTACAGGTCAGGAACGAGCAGTACTTC. V gene TRBV5-1 combines with J gene TRBJ2-7, with D possibly matching TRBD1 (5 bases). Trimming took 2 bases from V and 5 from J, leaving 11 bases between them. Germline loops: CDR1 SGHRS, CDR2 YFSETQ. This CDR3 spans 13 amino acids. Combining the CDR3 with reference TRBV5-1 and TRBJ2-7 gives the whole variable domain KAGVTQTPRYLIKTRGQQVTLSCSPISGHRSVSWYQQTPGQGLQFLFEYFSETQRNKGNFPGRFSGRQFSNSRSEMNVSTLELGDSALYLCASSLQVRNEQYFGPGTRLTVT.

This chain uses TRBV10-3 with TRBJ2-7, with 8 bases lining up with TRBD1. J was trimmed by 1 base and V by 2 bases; bases with no gene match: 4. The length of the CDR3 is 15 residues. Germline-derived CDR1 and CDR2 are ENHRY and SYGVKD. The CDR3 coding sequence is TGTGCCATCAGTGAGCTGGGGGACAGGTCCTACGAGCAGTACTTC. Its translation is CAISELGDRSYEQYF.

The V gene is TRBV28, the J gene TRBJ1-4; TRBD1 might be the D (5 bases). V was clipped by 8 bases and J by 8 bases, with 21 bases between them. The CDR3 sequence is 15 residues long. The germline CDR1 and CDR2 sequences are MDHEN and SYDVKM. CDR3 nucleotides: TGTGCCAGCGGCCTTAGCGACAGAGCGTTAGAAAAACTGTTTTTT. Its translation is CASGLSDRALEKLFF.

V usage is TRBV10-3 and J usage is TRBJ2-7, with 7 bases aligning to TRBD2. Germline values: CDR1 ENHRY, CDR2 SYGVKD. CDR3 size: 15 residues. The V gene end was trimmed by 4 bases and the J gene end by 0 bases; junction bases not matched to a gene: 6. This CDR3 is CAISASRGNSYEQYF. In nucleotides, the CDR3 is TGTGCCATCAGTGCTTCGCGGGGGAACTCCTACGAGCAGTACTTC.

This clonotype has only a few counts. The V call is TRBV27, the J call TRBJ2-3; D unclear. V shed 5 bases and J shed 4 bases, with 13 bases lying between them. Germline V lookup: CDR1 MNHEY, CDR2 SMNVEV (reference sequence). This CDR3 has 14 amino acids. CDR3 bases: TGTGCCAGCAGTCCCGGCTCGCTCCCAGATACGCAGTATTTT. Residues: CASSPGSLPDTQYF.

This chain links TRBV11-2 with TRBJ2-3; D may be TRBD1 (6 bases). CDR1 is SGHAT, CDR2 FQNNGV, per germline. Trimming left V 4 bases short and J 5 bases short, with 25 bases between. The CDR3 covers 18 residues. The DNA of the CDR3 is TGTGCCAGCAGCTACCCGGCAGGGGCTAGACTGGCGGAAGATACGCAGTATTTT. It encodes CASSYPAGARLAEDTQYF.

V and J are TRBV11-2 and TRBJ2-2, with 14 bases matching TRBD2. The V and J ends lost 5 bases and 8 bases, in that order; junction bases with no gene match: 22. This CDR3 comprises 21 residues. Germline assignment: CDR1 SGHAT and CDR2 FQNNGV. The CDR3 loop is CASSKGLAGGVRFGVWGELFF. The CDR3 DNA reads TGTGCCAGCAGCAAAGGACTAGCGGGAGGTGTTCGGTTTGGCGTTTGGGGGGAGCTGTTTTTT.

J is TRBJ2-6 and V is TRBV20-1; 8 bases are shared with TRBD1. V gave up 6 bases and J gave up 1 base; unmatched junction bases: 17. Germline values: CDR1 DFQATT, CDR2 SNEGSKA (reference sequence). The CDR3 consists of 19 residues. The CDR3 reads CSAYGTGQLRRSGANVLTF. CDR3 coding DNA: TGCAGTGCCTACGGGACAGGTCAACTCCGTCGGTCTGGGGCCAACGTCCTGACTTTC.

The chain has TRBV29-1 and TRBJ2-3; D ambiguous. This CDR3 spans 12 amino acids. Trimming pared 7 bases from V and 6 bases from J, leaving 14 bases between. Per germline, CDR1 SQVTM and CDR2 ANQGSEA. CDR3 DNA sequence: TGCAGCGCCCTAAAAGACGGCGATACGCAGTATTTT. It specifies CSALKDGDTQYF.

The chain combines TRBV5-1 with TRBJ2-1; 11 nucleotides match TRBD2. Germline V gene data show CDR1 as SGHRS and CDR2 as YFSETQ. This CDR3 is built from 16 residues. The trim removed 4 bases at V and 4 bases at J, leaving 7 bases unmatched. CDR3: CASSTTGTSGYNEQFF. CDR3 coding DNA: TGCGCCAGCAGCACGACCGGGACTAGCGGTTACAATGAGCAGTTCTTC.

The chain employs TRBV4-1 and TRBJ2-3, with 7 bases fitting TRBD1. Germline CDR1 and CDR2: MGHRA and YSYEKL. The CDR3 totals 15 residues. J gave up 5 bases and V 2 bases, and 7 bases lay outside the gene matches. The CDR3 DNA sequence: TGCGCCAGCAGCCAAAGTACAGGGGCGGGAGATACGCAGTATTTT. Translating it yields CASSQSTGAGDTQYF.

This rearrangement joins TRBV20-1 to TRBJ2-7; 7 bases line up with TRBD2. Germline values: CDR1 DFQATT, CDR2 SNEGSKA (reference sequence). J gave up 5 bases and V 0 bases, and 10 bases lay outside the gene matches. This CDR3 has 15 amino acids. The CDR3 DNA reads as TGCAGTGCTAGAGATCGAGGCGGGAGTTTGGACGAGCAGTACTTC. It translates to CSARDRGGSLDEQYF.

The chain couples TRBV30 to TRBJ1-5, with D tentatively TRBD1 (6 bases). V was pared by 0 bases and J by 4 bases, with 10 bases between. CDR3 size: 14 residues. Looked up from germline, CDR1 is GTSNPN and CDR2 is SVGIG (reference sequence). The CDR3 sequence: CAWSVGHTNQPQHF. DNA for the CDR3: TGTGCCTGGAGTGTGGGACATACGAATCAGCCCCAGCATTTT.

This clonotype has a handful of counts. This CDR3 reads CSAGLAETPYNEQFF. Written as DNA, the CDR3 is TGCAGCGCCGGACTAGCGGAGACCCCCTACAATGAGCAGTTCTTC. The chain carries TRBV29-1 and TRBJ2-1, with 10 bases that match TRBD2. Germline-derived CDR1 and CDR2 are SQVTM and ANQGSEA. This CDR3 has 15 residues. The junction had 8 bases not matched to a gene; V was cut back by 7 bases and J by 2 bases.

CDR3 bases: TGTGCCAGCAGCCAAGATCCGAAGGGGTGGAATCAGCCCCAGCATTTT. It yields the protein CASSQDPKGWNQPQHF. V is TRBV4-2 and J is TRBJ1-5; a weak D match, TRBD1 (5 bases). The V gene's germline CDR1 is LGHNA and CDR2 YNFKEQ. The ends were cut back, 0 bases at V and 4 bases at J, with 13 bases in the middle. This CDR3 has 16 residues.

This clonotype was recorded a few times. J is TRBJ2-7 and V is TRBV7-2, with TRBD2 matching 8 bases. Germline CDR1 SGHTA, CDR2 FQGNSA. J lost 4 bases, V lost 2 bases, and 10 bases had no gene match. CDR3 length: 16 residues. This chain's CDR3 is CASSLRVPGGEYEQYF. The CDR3, as DNA: TGTGCCAGCAGCTTAAGAGTCCCCGGGGGGGAATACGAGCAGTACTTC.

The chain couples TRBV6-2 or TRBV6-3 to TRBJ2-4; D might be TRBD2 (6 bases). Trimming left V 2 bases short and J 2 bases short, with 13 bases between. The CDR3 length is 16 residues. Germline CDR1 reads MNHEY; CDR2 reads SVGEGT. CDR3 sequence reads: CASSYGGSRTKNIQYF. In DNA form, the CDR3 reads TGTGCCAGCAGTTACGGAGGGAGTAGGACCAAAAACATTCAGTACTTC.

This clonotype was counted at least ten times. This chain joins TRBV29-1 and TRBJ2-3; D is uncertain. Germline V gene sequence: CDR1 SQVTM, CDR2 ANQGSEA. The CDR3 is 13 amino acids. Trimming pared 4 bases from V and 0 bases from J, leaving 8 bases between. The CDR3 DNA is TGCAGCGTTGGTGTCGGTAGCACAGATACGCAGTATTTT. This gives the protein CSVGVGSTDTQYF.

In this sample, this clonotype turned up a few times. The V gene is TRBV10-3, the J gene TRBJ1-4; D is possibly TRBD1 (5 bases). CDR1 is ENHRY, CDR2 SYGVKD, per germline. The CDR3 is made up of 17 amino acids. Trimming stripped 3 bases from V and 0 bases from J, with 14 bases between. The CDR3 loop reads CAISDPGRPATNEKLFF. Here the CDR3 DNA reads TGTGCCATCAGTGACCCGGGACGGCCTGCAACTAATGAAAAACTGTTTTTT.

This clonotype came up a few times. The chain has TRBV29-1 and TRBJ2-4; TRBD2 is a possible D gene (6 bases). The CDR3 extends over 11 amino acids. Germline loops: CDR1 SQVTM, CDR2 ANQGSEA. Trimming stripped 5 bases from V and 11 bases from J, with 13 bases between. The CDR3 here is CSVTRSGLQYF. CDR3 nucleotides: TGCAGCGTTACTCGTAGCGGACTTCAGTACTTC. Using reference TRBV29-1 and TRBJ2-4 for the parts outside the CDR3, the full variable domain is SAVISQKPSRDICQRGTSLTIQCQVDSQVTMMFWYRQQPGQSLTLIATANQGSEATYESGFVIDKFPISRPNLTFSTLTVSNMSPEDSSIYLCSVTRSGLQYFGAGTRLSVL.

In this sample, this clonotype turned up a few times. The chain combines TRBV5-1 with TRBJ1-1; 10 positions match TRBD1. Germline V gives CDR1 SGHRS, CDR2 YFSETQ. This CDR3 comprises 16 residues. The J segment lost 6 bases and the V segment lost 2 bases, leaving 10 bases of the junction unmatched. CDR3 sequence (DNA): TGCGCCAGCAGCTTTACCGTTGGGGGGACAGGGGCTGAAGCTTTCTTT. Its protein product is CASSFTVGGTGAEAFF. Full variable domain (outside the CDR3, taken from reference TRBV5-1 and TRBJ1-1): KAGVTQTPRYLIKTRGQQVTLSCSPISGHRSVSWYQQTPGQGLQFLFEYFSETQRNKGNFPGRFSGRQFSNSRSEMNVSTLELGDSALYLCASSFTVGGTGAEAFFGQGTRLTVV.

The chain joins TRBV7-2 to TRBJ2-5, with no clear D. This CDR3 has 14 amino acids. V dropped 0 bases and J dropped 4 bases, with 9 bases sitting between them. CDR1 is SGHTA and CDR2 is FQGNSA in the germline V gene. The CDR3 here is CASSLAVIRETQYF. The CDR3 coding sequence is TGTGCCAGCAGCTTAGCGGTTATCCGAGAGACCCAGTACTTC.

The chain joins TRBV6-2 or TRBV6-3 to TRBJ2-7; D is uncertain. Trimming shortened V by 6 bases and J by 6 bases, and 21 bases separated the two germline ends. Germline-derived CDR1 and CDR2 are MNHEY and SVGEGT. The CDR3 has 15 amino acids. CDR3 in DNA: TGTGCCAGCAGCCCCGGTTGGTTAGATATGGCCGAGCAGTACTTC. Protein sequence: CASSPGWLDMAEQYF.

For this clonotype: A read error may be the cause here, since a much bigger clone is one base away. The chain links TRBV10-3 to TRBJ2-7, with D perhaps TRBD2 (5 bases). Per germline, CDR1 ENHRY and CDR2 SYGVKD. The CDR3 runs to 12 residues. The CDR3 loop reads CASSTTTYGQYF. The CDR3 coding sequence is TGTGCCAGCTCGACTACCACCTACGGGCAGTACTTC.

Here the CDR3 reads CASSWANEQFF. CDR3 bases: TGTGCCAGCAGTTGGGCGAATGAGCAGTTCTTC. V gene TRBV6-2 or TRBV6-3 combines with J gene TRBJ2-1; D uncertain. The V gene lost 4 bases and the J gene lost 7 bases, with 5 bases spanning the gap. The CDR3 loop spans 11 amino acids. Germline CDR1 MNHEY, CDR2 SVGEGT.

This clonotype came up a few times. The chain has TRBV5-1 and TRBJ1-6, with TRBD1 as a possible D gene (6 bases). Germline V gene sequence: CDR1 SGHRS, CDR2 YFSETQ. The CDR3 spans 15 residues. V was pared by 4 bases and J by 10 bases, with 18 bases between. DNA for the CDR3: TGCGCCAGCAGCGACGACAGGAATGCATTGTCACCCCTCCACTTT. Its translation: CASSDDRNALSPLHF.

The chain links TRBV11-2 to TRBJ2-3; D gene unclear. The CDR3 is 12 amino acids. Germline loops: CDR1 SGHAT, CDR2 FQNNGV. V was pared by 5 bases and J by 5 bases, with 8 bases between. This chain's CDR3 is CASSRVIDTQYF. CDR3 bases: TGTGCCAGCAGCCGAGTAATAGATACGCAGTATTTT.